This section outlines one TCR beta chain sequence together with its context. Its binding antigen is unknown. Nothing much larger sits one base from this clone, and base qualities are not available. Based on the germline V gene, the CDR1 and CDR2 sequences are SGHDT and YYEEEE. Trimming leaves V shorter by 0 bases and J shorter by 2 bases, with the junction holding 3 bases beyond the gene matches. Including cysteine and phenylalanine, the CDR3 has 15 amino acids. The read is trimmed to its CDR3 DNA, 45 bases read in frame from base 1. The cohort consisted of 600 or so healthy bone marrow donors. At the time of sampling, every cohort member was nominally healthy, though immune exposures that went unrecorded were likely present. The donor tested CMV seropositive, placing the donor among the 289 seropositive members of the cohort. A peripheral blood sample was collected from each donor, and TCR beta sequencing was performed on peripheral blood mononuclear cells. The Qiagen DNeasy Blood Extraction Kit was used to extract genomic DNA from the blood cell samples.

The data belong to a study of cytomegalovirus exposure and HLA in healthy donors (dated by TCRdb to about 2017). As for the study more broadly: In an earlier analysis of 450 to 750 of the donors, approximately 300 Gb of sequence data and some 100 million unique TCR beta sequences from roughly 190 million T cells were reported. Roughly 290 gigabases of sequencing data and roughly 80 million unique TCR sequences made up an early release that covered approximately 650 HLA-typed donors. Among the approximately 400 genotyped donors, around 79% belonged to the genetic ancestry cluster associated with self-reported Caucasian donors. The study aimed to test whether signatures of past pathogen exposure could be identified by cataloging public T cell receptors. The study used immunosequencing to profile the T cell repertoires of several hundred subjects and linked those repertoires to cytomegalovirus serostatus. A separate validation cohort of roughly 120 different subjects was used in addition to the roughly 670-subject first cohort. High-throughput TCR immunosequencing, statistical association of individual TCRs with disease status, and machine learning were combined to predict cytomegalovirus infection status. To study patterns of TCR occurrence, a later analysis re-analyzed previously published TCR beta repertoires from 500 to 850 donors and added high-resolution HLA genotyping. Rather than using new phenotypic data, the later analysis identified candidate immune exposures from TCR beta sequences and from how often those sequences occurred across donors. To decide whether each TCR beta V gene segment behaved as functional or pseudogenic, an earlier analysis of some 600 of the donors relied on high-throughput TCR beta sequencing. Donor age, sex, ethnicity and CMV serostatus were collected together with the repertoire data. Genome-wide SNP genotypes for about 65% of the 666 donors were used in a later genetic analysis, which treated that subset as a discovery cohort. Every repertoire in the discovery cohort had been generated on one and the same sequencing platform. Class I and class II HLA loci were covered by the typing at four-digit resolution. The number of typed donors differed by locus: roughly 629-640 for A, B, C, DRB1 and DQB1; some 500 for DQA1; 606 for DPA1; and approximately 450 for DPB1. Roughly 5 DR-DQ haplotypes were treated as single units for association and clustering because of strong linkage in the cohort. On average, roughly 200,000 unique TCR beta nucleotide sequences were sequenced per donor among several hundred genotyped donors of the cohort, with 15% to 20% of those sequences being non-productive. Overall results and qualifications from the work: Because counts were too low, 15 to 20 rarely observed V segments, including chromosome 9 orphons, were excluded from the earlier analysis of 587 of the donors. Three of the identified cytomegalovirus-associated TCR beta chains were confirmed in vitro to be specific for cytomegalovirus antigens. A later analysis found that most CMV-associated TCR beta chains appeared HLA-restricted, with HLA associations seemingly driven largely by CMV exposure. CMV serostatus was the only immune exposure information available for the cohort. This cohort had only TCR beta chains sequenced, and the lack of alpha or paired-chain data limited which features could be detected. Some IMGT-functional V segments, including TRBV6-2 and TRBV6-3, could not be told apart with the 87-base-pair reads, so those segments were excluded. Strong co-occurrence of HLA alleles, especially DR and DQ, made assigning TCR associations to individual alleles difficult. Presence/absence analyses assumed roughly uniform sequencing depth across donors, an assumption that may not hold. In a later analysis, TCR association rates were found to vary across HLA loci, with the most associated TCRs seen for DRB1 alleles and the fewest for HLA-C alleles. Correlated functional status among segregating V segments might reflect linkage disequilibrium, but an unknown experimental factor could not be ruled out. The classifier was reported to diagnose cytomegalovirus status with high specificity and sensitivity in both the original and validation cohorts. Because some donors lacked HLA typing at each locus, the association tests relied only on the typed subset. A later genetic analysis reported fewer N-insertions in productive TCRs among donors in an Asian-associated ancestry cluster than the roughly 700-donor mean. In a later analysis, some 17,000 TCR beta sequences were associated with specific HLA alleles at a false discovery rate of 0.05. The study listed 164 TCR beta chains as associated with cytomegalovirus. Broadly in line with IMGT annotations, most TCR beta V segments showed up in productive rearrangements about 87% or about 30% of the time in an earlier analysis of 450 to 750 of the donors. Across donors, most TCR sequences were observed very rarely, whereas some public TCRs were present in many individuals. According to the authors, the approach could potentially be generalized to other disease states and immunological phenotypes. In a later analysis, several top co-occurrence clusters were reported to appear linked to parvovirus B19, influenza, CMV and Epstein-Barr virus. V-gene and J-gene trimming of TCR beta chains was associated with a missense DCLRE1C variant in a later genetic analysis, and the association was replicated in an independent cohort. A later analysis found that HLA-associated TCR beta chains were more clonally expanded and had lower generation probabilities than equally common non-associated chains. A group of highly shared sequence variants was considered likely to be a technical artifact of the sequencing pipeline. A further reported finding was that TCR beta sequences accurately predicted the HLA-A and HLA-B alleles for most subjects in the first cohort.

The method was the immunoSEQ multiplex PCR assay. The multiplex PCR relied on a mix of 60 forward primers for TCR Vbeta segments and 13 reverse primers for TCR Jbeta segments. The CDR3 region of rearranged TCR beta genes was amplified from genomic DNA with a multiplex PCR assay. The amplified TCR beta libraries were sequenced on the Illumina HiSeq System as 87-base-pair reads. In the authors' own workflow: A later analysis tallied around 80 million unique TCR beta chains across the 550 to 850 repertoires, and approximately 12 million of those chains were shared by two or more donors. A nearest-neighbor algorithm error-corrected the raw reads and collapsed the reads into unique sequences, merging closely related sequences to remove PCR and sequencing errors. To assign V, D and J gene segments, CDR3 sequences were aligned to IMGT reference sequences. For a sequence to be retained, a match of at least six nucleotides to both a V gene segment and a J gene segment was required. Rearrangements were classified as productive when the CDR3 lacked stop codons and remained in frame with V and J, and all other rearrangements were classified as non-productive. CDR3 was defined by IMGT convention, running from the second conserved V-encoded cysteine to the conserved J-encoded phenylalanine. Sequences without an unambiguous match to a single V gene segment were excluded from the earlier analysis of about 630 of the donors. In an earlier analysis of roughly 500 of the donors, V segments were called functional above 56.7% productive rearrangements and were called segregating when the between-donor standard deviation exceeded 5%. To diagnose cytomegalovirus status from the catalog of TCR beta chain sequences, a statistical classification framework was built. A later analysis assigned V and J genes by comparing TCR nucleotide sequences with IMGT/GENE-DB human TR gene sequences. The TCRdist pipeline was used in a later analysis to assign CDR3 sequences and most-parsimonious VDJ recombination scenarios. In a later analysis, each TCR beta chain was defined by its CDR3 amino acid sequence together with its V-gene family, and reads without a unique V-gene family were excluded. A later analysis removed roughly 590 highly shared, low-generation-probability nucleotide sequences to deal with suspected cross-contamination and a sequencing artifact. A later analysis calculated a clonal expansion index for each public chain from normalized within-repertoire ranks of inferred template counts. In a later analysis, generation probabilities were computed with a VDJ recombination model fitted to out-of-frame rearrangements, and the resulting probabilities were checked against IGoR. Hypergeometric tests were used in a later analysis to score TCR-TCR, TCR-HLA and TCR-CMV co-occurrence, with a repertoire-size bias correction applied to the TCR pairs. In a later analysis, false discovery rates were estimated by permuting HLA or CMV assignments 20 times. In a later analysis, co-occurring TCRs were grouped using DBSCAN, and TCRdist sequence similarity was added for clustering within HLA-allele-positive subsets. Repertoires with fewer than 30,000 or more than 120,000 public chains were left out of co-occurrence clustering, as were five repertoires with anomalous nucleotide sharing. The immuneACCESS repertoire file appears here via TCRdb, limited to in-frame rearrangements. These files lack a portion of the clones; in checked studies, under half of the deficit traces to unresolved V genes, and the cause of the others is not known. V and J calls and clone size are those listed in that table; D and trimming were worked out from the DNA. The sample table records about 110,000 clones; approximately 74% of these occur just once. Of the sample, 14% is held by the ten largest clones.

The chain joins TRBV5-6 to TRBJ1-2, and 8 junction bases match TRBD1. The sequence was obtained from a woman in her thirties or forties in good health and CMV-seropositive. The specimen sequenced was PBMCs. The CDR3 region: CASSLAGGGNYGYTF. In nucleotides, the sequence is TGTGCCAGCAGCTTGGCAGGGGGCGGGAACTATGGCTACACCTTC.